Presented here are 29 T cell receptor beta chains from one specimen sequenced in a study of technical replicates of blood from a handful of donors. Repertoires were generated with immunoSEQ multiplex PCR, while TCRdb's copy carries only in-frame clones and drops some. The sample yields under 70,000 clones, approximately 93% seen once. Sequencing input: PBMCs. Every receptor here comes from a human donor in good health. Some clones in this sample may be carry-over from other donors' samples.

This chain's CDR3 is CASSPSIATGELFF. CDR3 in DNA: TGTGCCAGCAGTCCCTCGATCGCGACCGGGGAGCTGTTTTTT. The V call is TRBV5-4, the J call TRBJ2-2; D unresolved. The CDR3 is 14 amino acids. V was trimmed by 5 bases and J by 5 bases, leaving 13 bases between them. CDR1 is SGHNT and CDR2 is YYREEE in the germline V gene (reference sequence).

Remarks on this clone: Other nucleotide sequences in the sample specify the same CDR3. V and J are TRBV19 and TRBJ2-3; D is uncertain. The CDR3 contains 13 residues. CDR1 is LNHDA, CDR2 SQIVND, per germline (reference sequence). V was pared by 3 bases and J by 2 bases, with 6 bases between. CDR3 sequence (DNA): TGTGCCAGTAGTATCGCGTCCACAGATACGCAGTATTTT. It specifies CASSIASTDTQYF.

The chain combines TRBV5-4 with TRBJ2-3, with 8 bases identical to TRBD2. V shed 4 bases and J 3 bases; nucleotides not matched to a gene: 7. CDR1 and CDR2 from the germline V gene are SGHNT and YYREEE (reference sequence). The CDR3 runs 15 residues. Written as DNA, the CDR3 is TGTGCCAGCAGCCGACCGGGGGGGCGTACAGATACGCAGTATTTT. It specifies CASSRPGGRTDTQYF.

The rearrangement joins TRBV5-4 to TRBJ1-1; D possibly corresponds to TRBD1 (6 bases). The CDR3 totals 15 residues. Per the germline V gene, CDR1 is SGHNT and CDR2 is YYREEE (reference sequence). The V and J ends lost 4 bases and 4 bases respectively, with 17 bases between them. As DNA, the CDR3 is TGTGCCAGCAGCCCGGGGGGGGCCAAATTCACTGAAGCTTTCTTT. It yields the protein CASSPGGAKFTEAFF. The full variable domain, its missing parts supplied by reference TRBV5-4 and TRBJ1-1, is ETGVTQSPTHLIKTRGQQVTLRCSSQSGHNTVSWYQQALGQGPQFIFQYYREEENGRGNFPPRFSGLQFPNYSSELNVNALELDDSALYLCASSPGGAKFTEAFFGQGTRLTVV.

The chain is built from TRBV5-1 and TRBJ2-3; D may be TRBD1 (7 bases). The CDR3 sequence is 15 residues long. V dropped 4 bases and J dropped 8 bases, with 20 bases sitting between them. The germline gives CDR1 SGHRS, CDR2 YFSETQ. DNA of the CDR3: TGCGCCAGCAGCGACGCGGGGACAGCTCAGGGTACGCAGTATTTT. Encoded protein: CASSDAGTAQGTQYF.

The rearrangement uses TRBV7-9 and TRBJ2-7; 10 bases fit TRBD1. The germline CDR1 and CDR2 sequences are SEHNR and FQNEAQ (reference sequence). V gave up 4 bases and J gave up 2 bases; unmatched junction bases: 5. CDR3 length: 15 amino acids. Here the CDR3 reads CASSSPGTGAYEQYF. As DNA, the CDR3 is TGTGCCAGCAGCTCCCCCGGGACAGGGGCCTACGAGCAGTACTTC.

The V and J genes are TRBV4-3 and TRBJ2-5; 8 bases align to TRBD1. CDR3 length equals 17 residues. Germline V CDR1 and CDR2: LGHNA, YSLEER. V shed 3 bases and J 3 bases; nucleotides not matched to a gene: 12. This CDR3 is CASSQLWDRQGKETQYF. CDR3 sequence (DNA): TGCGCCAGCAGCCAGCTGTGGGACCGACAGGGGAAAGAGACCCAGTACTTC.

This clone was counted between two and nine times. The V call is TRBV30, the J call TRBJ2-2, with a possible D match to TRBD2 (5 bases). This CDR3 has 14 residues. The V and J ends lost 1 base and 8 bases respectively, with 14 bases between them. Germline assignment: CDR1 GTSNPN and CDR2 SVGIG (reference sequence). For the CDR3, the DNA is TGTGCCTGGAGTGCTGGACTCCTCTTTGGGGAGCTGTTTTTT. Amino acids: CAWSAGLLFGELFF.

This chain connects TRBV19 to TRBJ2-1; TRBD2 matches 13 bases. Germline V gene lookup returns CDR1 LNHDA and CDR2 SQIVND (reference sequence). V was pared by 5 bases and J by 10 bases, with 8 bases of the junction left unmatched. This CDR3 has 15 amino acids. DNA of the CDR3: TGTGCCAGTAGTTCTCACGGGACTAGCGGGGCGGAGCAGTTCTTC. Translating it yields CASSSHGTSGAEQFF.

The chain uses TRBV6-5 and TRBJ2-7; 9 positions match TRBD1. The germline gives CDR1 MNHEY, CDR2 SVGAGI. V lost 8 bases, J lost 2 bases, and 4 bases stayed unmatched. CDR3 length: 13 amino acids. Here the CDR3 DNA reads TGTGCCAGCGGCCGGACAGGGGCCTACGAGCAGTACTTC. Protein: CASGRTGAYEQYF.

The gene calls are TRBV7-2 and TRBJ2-7; tentative D call: TRBD1 (6 bases). The V end lost 3 bases, the J end lost 0 bases, and 12 bases lay between the germline ends. From germline, CDR1 is SGHTA and CDR2 FQGNSA. The CDR3 sequence is 15 residues long. CDR3 coding DNA: TGTGCCAGCAGCTTCGACAGGTCGAGCTCCTACGAGCAGTACTTC. It specifies CASSFDRSSSYEQYF.

The rearrangement links TRBV9 to TRBJ2-1; 9 bases match TRBD1. The CDR3 has 14 residues. Unmatched junction bases numbered 4, after V lost 1 base and J lost 8 bases. Per the germline V gene, CDR1 is SGDLS and CDR2 is YYNGEE. The CDR3 reads CASSVRDRAHEQFF. CDR3 coding DNA: TGTGCCAGCAGCGTAAGGGACAGGGCCCATGAGCAGTTCTTC.

The rearrangement joins TRBV5-1 to TRBJ2-3, with 9 bases matching TRBD2. The V and J ends lost 0 bases and 7 bases, in that order; junction bases with no gene match: 9. Germline CDR1 SGHRS, CDR2 YFSETQ. There are 16 residues in the CDR3. DNA of the CDR3: TGCGCCAGCAGCTTGGATGGCGGGGGGGCCGCGAATACGCAGTATTTT. Translating it yields CASSLDGGGAANTQYF.

The genes are TRBV27 and TRBJ2-7, with D tentatively TRBD1 (5 bases). The CDR3 is 12 amino acids. The germline gives CDR1 MNHEY, CDR2 SMNVEV (reference sequence). V shed 6 bases and J shed 6 bases, with 12 bases lying between them. The CDR3, as DNA: TGTGCCAGCAGATACGGACAAAGCGAGCAGTACTTC. It encodes CASRYGQSEQYF.

V usage is TRBV5-1 and J usage is TRBJ2-5, with unresolved D. CDR3 length equals 14 residues. Germline CDR1 reads SGHRS; CDR2 reads YFSETQ. The V end lost 1 base, the J end lost 1 base, and 8 bases lay between the germline ends. CDR3 DNA: TGCGCCAGCAGCTTGTGGGCCGGCCAAGAGACCCAGTACTTC. It yields the protein CASSLWAGQETQYF.

The chain uses TRBV2 and TRBJ1-2, with 9 nucleotides matching TRBD1. CDR3 length: 14 residues. Per the germline V gene, CDR1 is SNHLY and CDR2 is FYNNEI. The V segment lost 6 bases and the J segment 2 bases; nucleotides outside the gene matches: 4. Written as DNA, the CDR3 is TGTGCCAGCAGAGAGGGACAGGGCAACTATGGCTACACCTTC. Protein product: CASREGQGNYGYTF. Combining the CDR3 with reference TRBV2 and TRBJ1-2 gives the whole variable domain EPEVTQTPSHQVTQMGQEVILRCVPISNHLYFYWYRQILGQKVEFLVSFYNNEISEKSEIFDDQFSVERPDGSNFTLKIRSTKLEDSAMYFCASREGQGNYGYTFGSGTRLTVV.

The chain links TRBV7-9 to TRBJ1-5; possible D gene TRBD1, 6 bases. This CDR3 is built from 15 residues. V gave up 1 base and J gave up 1 base, with 8 bases separating them. CDR1 and CDR2 from the germline V gene are SEHNR and FQNEAQ (reference sequence). CDR3 residues: CASSLEGVSNQPQHF. The CDR3 coding sequence is TGTGCCAGCAGCTTAGAGGGGGTGAGCAATCAGCCCCAGCATTTT.

CDR3 bases: TGTGCCAGCAGCCGGGACAGCAAAAATGAAAAACTGTTTTTT. It yields the protein CASSRDSKNEKLFF. This rearrangement joins TRBV7-2 to TRBJ1-4; 7 positions match TRBD1. Germline V gene sequence: CDR1 SGHTA, CDR2 FQGNSA. CDR3 length: 14 amino acids. The junction had 5 bases not matched to a gene; V was cut back by 5 bases and J by 5 bases.

V is TRBV30 and J is TRBJ1-1; D unresolved. V was cut by 2 bases and J by 1 base, with 11 bases left in between. From germline, CDR1 is GTSNPN and CDR2 SVGIG (reference sequence). The CDR3 loop spans 14 amino acids. The CDR3 DNA sequence: TGTGCCTGGAGTTGGTTCGGGTGGAACACTGAAGCTTTCTTT. Translation gives CAWSWFGWNTEAFF.

The chain recombines TRBV5-1 with TRBJ1-2; 7 positions match TRBD1. The length of the CDR3 is 17 residues. V was pared by 1 base and J by 4 bases, with 13 bases of the junction left unmatched. The germline V gene has CDR1 SGHRS and CDR2 YFSETQ. The CDR3 loop reads CASSLTYAGQLLYGYTF. As DNA, the CDR3 is TGCGCCAGCAGCTTGACGTATGCGGGACAGCTACTCTATGGCTACACCTTC.

The chain combines TRBV7-8 with TRBJ1-5; 10 bases line up with TRBD1. V dropped 5 bases and J dropped 6; count of bases not matched to a gene: 7. This CDR3 spans 15 amino acids. Germline-derived CDR1 and CDR2 are SGHVS and FQNEAQ. CDR3 in DNA: TGTGCCAGCAGCGTTGACAGGGGGCTAGGTCAGCCCCAGCATTTT. Its translation is CASSVDRGLGQPQHF.

The chain employs TRBV29-1 and TRBJ2-2, with 11 bases matching TRBD2. With 7 bases clipped from V and 7 bases from J, the junction kept 8 bases outside the gene matches. Germline CDR1 and CDR2: SQVTM and ANQGSEA. The CDR3 totals 14 residues. CDR3 nucleotide sequence: TGCAGCGGAACTAGCGGGAGTTTGGGCGGGGAGCTGTTTTTT. Protein sequence: CSGTSGSLGGELFF.

This clone was recorded many times. The chain has TRBV4-3 and TRBJ2-7, with 8 positions matching TRBD1. Germline V CDR1 and CDR2: LGHNA, YSLEER. V trimming: 4 bases; J trimming: 4 bases; junction bases outside the gene matches: 9. This CDR3 comprises 15 residues. The CDR3 protein is CASSPDRAGGYEQYF. CDR3 coding DNA: TGCGCCAGCAGCCCGGACAGGGCTGGGGGATACGAGCAGTACTTC.

The rearrangement links TRBV5-1 to TRBJ2-1; 12 positions agree with TRBD2. The CDR3 has 17 amino acids. In germline, CDR1 is SGHRS, CDR2 YFSETQ. The J segment lost 8 bases and the V segment lost 4 bases, leaving 13 bases of the junction unmatched. The CDR3 spells CASSKLTSGGQADEQFF. CDR3 DNA sequence: TGCGCCAGCAGCAAGCTGACTAGCGGGGGCCAAGCTGATGAGCAGTTCTTC.

V usage is TRBV5-4 and J usage is TRBJ2-5; D is possibly TRBD1 (6 bases). The CDR3 contains 15 residues. CDR1 and CDR2 from the germline V gene are SGHNT and YYREEE (reference sequence). Trimming shortened V by 5 bases and J by 2 bases, and 16 bases separated the two germline ends. The CDR3 sequence is CASSPSPGQQETQYF. The DNA of the CDR3 is TGTGCCAGCAGTCCCTCACCTGGACAGCAAGAGACCCAGTACTTC.

The V call is TRBV2, the J call TRBJ1-2; 9 nucleotides agree with TRBD1. This CDR3 has 13 residues. CDR1 is SNHLY, CDR2 FYNNEI, per germline. J was trimmed by 6 bases and V by 7 bases; bases with no gene match: 6. CDR3 protein: CASMRGQGNGYTF. The CDR3 DNA follows: TGTGCCAGCATGCGGGGACAGGGTAATGGCTACACCTTC.

The V call is TRBV12-5, the J call TRBJ2-7, with 7 bases matching TRBD1. CDR3 length: 16 amino acids. Per germline, CDR1 LGHNT and CDR2 FRNRAP. Trimming at V came to 2 bases and at J to 3 bases, leaving 10 bases not matched to a gene. As DNA, the CDR3 is TGTGCTAGTGGTTTGACTCGGACAGGCGGAATCTACGAGCAGTACTTC. This gives the protein CASGLTRTGGIYEQYF.

This chain joins TRBV18 and TRBJ1-4; the match to TRBD1 covers 12 bases. There are 18 residues in the CDR3. Germline CDR1 reads KGHSH; CDR2 reads LQKENI. The J segment lost 5 bases and the V segment lost 3 bases, leaving 10 bases of the junction unmatched. CDR3 nucleotides: TGTGCCAGCTCACCCTCGAGCGGGACAGGGGGCTCCAATGAAAAACTGTTTTTT. It yields the protein CASSPSSGTGGSNEKLFF.

The chain employs TRBV5-1 and TRBJ1-6; 7 nucleotides match TRBD1. Germline-derived CDR1 and CDR2 are SGHRS and YFSETQ. This CDR3 is 15 amino acids long. J gave up 7 bases and V 0 bases, and 4 bases lay outside the gene matches. The CDR3, as DNA: TGCGCCAGCAGCTTGGACCCAGGGGGAAATTCACCCCTCCACTTT. Its translation: CASSLDPGGNSPLHF.